This TCR beta chain stems from a study of blood T cells in healthy people across ages. It was with a sample-barcoded 5' primer and a J-beta primer mix that a second PCR of roughly 7 to 11 cycles was run. TCRdb analysed the 5' RACE reads with MiXCR anew, one entry per CDR3 protein. The table has 750,000 to 950,000 distinct CDR3 sequences, about 53% seen once. This clonotype was counted between two and nine times. The junction had 15 bases not matched to a gene; V was cut back by 5 bases and J by 4 bases. The CDR3 spans 18 residues. Germline-derived CDR1 and CDR2 are SGHAT and FQNNGV. Sequencing input: blood. The sequence was obtained from a man aged 80 or over in good health. V usage is TRBV11-2 and J usage is TRBJ2-3; 10 bases map to TRBD2. The CDR3 reads CASSLWLSGRANSDTQYF. The DNA for the CDR3 is TGTGCCAGCAGCCTTTGGTTGAGCGGGAGGGCCAATTCAGATACGCAGTATTTT.